The 26 T cell receptor beta chains given below trace back to one sample, sequenced in a study of cytomegalovirus exposure and HLA in healthy donors. PCR primers comprised 60 Vbeta and 13 Jbeta primers. Profiling relied on immunoSEQ multiplex PCR, and the TCRdb table lists in-frame clones only, not all of them. The profile covers approximately 210,000 clones, with around 81% appearing a single time and roughly 10% taken by the ten largest. The specimen sequenced was PBMCs. Source of these receptors: a woman in her 50s in good health and CMV-seropositive.

This clone turned up a few times. This rearrangement joins TRBV27 to TRBJ1-6; weak D call: TRBD1 (6 bases). Germline CDR1 MNHEY, CDR2 SMNVEV (reference sequence). The CDR3 loop spans 18 amino acids. V lost 6 bases and J lost 0, with 18 bases in between. The CDR3 DNA reads as TGTGCCAGCAGGTCCGCCAGAGACAGGTCCTCCTATAATTCACCCCTCCACTTT. The encoded protein is CASRSARDRSSYNSPLHF.

This clone occurred once. The chain is built from TRBV5-4 and TRBJ2-3; a possible D gene is TRBD2 (6 bases). V lost 0 bases and J 1 base, leaving 9 bases between the germline ends. This CDR3 is built from 15 residues. CDR1 and CDR2 from the germline V gene are SGHNT and YYREEE (reference sequence). CDR3 bases: TGTGCCAGCAGCTTGGGGGGCGGGGGCACAGATACGCAGTATTTT. Protein product: CASSLGGGGTDTQYF.

The gene calls are TRBV7-2 and TRBJ2-1, with D possibly being TRBD1 (6 bases). With 1 base removed from V and 6 bases from J, the gap between germline ends came to 13 bases. CDR1 is SGHTA, CDR2 FQGNSA, per germline. There are 15 residues in the CDR3. The CDR3 coding sequence is TGTGCCAGCAGCTTAGTGGCAGGGGTTGGCAATGAGCAGTTCTTC. Protein: CASSLVAGVGNEQFF.

This clone showed up just a few times. This chain joins TRBV4-1 and TRBJ1-4; D is ambiguous. Germline assignment: CDR1 MGHRA and CDR2 YSYEKL. V was cut by 4 bases and J by 8 bases, with 8 bases left in between. This CDR3 region has 12 residues. The CDR3 here is CASSPQREKLFF. The CDR3 region has the DNA TGCGCCAGCAGCCCACAAAGAGAAAAACTGTTTTTT.

The chain recombines TRBV19 with TRBJ2-1; tentative D call: TRBD1 (6 bases). The ends were cut back, 3 bases at V and 2 bases at J, with 8 bases in the middle. CDR1 is LNHDA, CDR2 SQIVND, per germline (reference sequence). This CDR3 spans 14 amino acids. The CDR3 here is CASSIPGAYNEQFF. CDR3 coding DNA: TGTGCCAGTAGTATCCCAGGGGCCTACAATGAGCAGTTCTTC.

To note about this clone: Other DNA sequences in the sample encode the same CDR3. The rearrangement links TRBV5-1 to TRBJ1-2; 9 nucleotides align to TRBD1. V was clipped by 0 bases and J by 8 bases; unmatched bases: 5. Germline V gives CDR1 SGHRS, CDR2 YFSETQ. The CDR3 is made up of 14 amino acids. CDR3 in amino acids: CASSLEGTGSGYTF. The CDR3 nucleotides are TGCGCCAGCAGCTTGGAGGGGACAGGGTCCGGCTACACCTTC.

The CDR3 nucleotides are TGTGCCTGGAGTGTACCAACGCAGGGCGGGGTAGTAGATTCACCCCTCCACTTT. Protein sequence: CAWSVPTQGGVVDSPLHF. The genes are TRBV30 and TRBJ1-6, with D possibly being TRBD1 (5 bases). The V end was cut by 0 bases, the J end by 8 bases, with 23 bases between. This CDR3 comprises 18 residues. The V gene's germline CDR1 is GTSNPN and CDR2 SVGIG (reference sequence). Drawing the rest from reference TRBV30 and TRBJ1-6, the complete variable domain is SQTIHQWPATLVQPVGSPLSLECTVEGTSNPNLYWYRQAAGRGLQLLFYSVGIGQISSEVPQNLSASRPQDRQFILSSKKLLLSDSGFYLCAWSVPTQGGVVDSPLHFGNGTRLTVT.

The V and J genes are TRBV30 and TRBJ1-2, with TRBD1 matching over 7 bases. CDR1 is GTSNPN and CDR2 is SVGIG in the germline V gene (reference sequence). V trimming: 2 bases; J trimming: 4 bases; junction bases outside the gene matches: 10. The CDR3 covers 15 residues. CDR3 nucleotides: TGTGCCTGGAGTCGGGGATCGGGACAGACCTATGGCTACACCTTC. Its translation: CAWSRGSGQTYGYTF.

In nucleotides, the CDR3 is TGTGCCAGTAGTATTTCTTCAGGGTACGGAGGCTACACCTTC. This encodes CASSISSGYGGYTF. J is TRBJ1-2 and V is TRBV19; a weak D match, TRBD1 (5 bases). Looked up from germline, CDR1 is LNHDA and CDR2 is SQIVND (reference sequence). V was shortened by 3 bases and J by 8 bases, with 16 bases between the two germline ends. The CDR3 contains 14 residues.

As to this clone: Other DNA sequences within the sample encode an identical CDR3. The chain recombines TRBV5-1 with TRBJ1-3; perhaps TRBD1 as D (5 bases). V lost 1 base and J lost 0, with 5 bases in between. The germline gives CDR1 SGHRS, CDR2 YFSETQ. There are 14 residues in the CDR3. The CDR3 nucleotides read TGCGCCAGCAGCTTGACAGGCTCTGGAAACACCATATATTTT. It translates to CASSLTGSGNTIYF.

The CDR3: CASSLARGDTQYF. For the CDR3, the DNA is TGTGCCAGCAGCTTAGCCAGGGGGGATACGCAGTATTTT. The chain uses TRBV7-3 and TRBJ2-3; 7 nucleotides agree with TRBD1. The CDR3 sequence is 13 residues long. The germline V gene encodes CDR1 SGHTA and CDR2 FQGTGA. V was pared by 2 bases and J by 6 bases, with 2 bases of the junction left unmatched.

This chain joins TRBV9 and TRBJ1-1, with TRBD1 as a possible D gene (5 bases). The germline V gene encodes CDR1 SGDLS and CDR2 YYNGEE. V lost 0 bases and J lost 5, with 17 bases in between. The CDR3 has 16 amino acids. CDR3 protein: CASSVAQGRVETEAFF. The CDR3 region has the DNA TGTGCCAGCAGCGTAGCTCAGGGCAGGGTGGAAACTGAAGCTTTCTTT. Drawing the rest from reference TRBV9 and TRBJ1-1, the complete variable domain is DSGVTQTPKHLITATGQRVTLRCSPRSGDLSVYWYQQSLDQGLQFLIQYYNGEERAKGNILERFSAQQFPDLHSELNLSSLELGDSALYFCASSVAQGRVETEAFFGQGTRLTVV.

The V call is TRBV7-9, the J call TRBJ2-7; no definite D call. V was shortened by 5 bases and J by 6 bases, with 17 bases between the two germline ends. CDR3 size: 14 residues. Germline CDR1 reads SEHNR; CDR2 reads FQNEAQ (reference sequence). As DNA, the CDR3 is TGTGCCAGCAGCCTAACAGCCCCCTCCCTCGAGCAGTACTTC. It codes for CASSLTAPSLEQYF.

The chain combines TRBV6-5 with TRBJ1-4; TRBD1 matches 7 bases. Germline CDR1 MNHEY, CDR2 SVGAGI. With V trimmed by 6 bases and J by 7 bases, 11 bases remained unmatched. This CDR3 is 15 amino acids long. The CDR3 coding sequence is TGTGCCAGCAGCCGACACAGGGGCCTAGGTGAAAAACTGTTTTTT. It codes for CASSRHRGLGEKLFF.

This clone was detected only once. The CDR3 coding sequence is TGTGCCAGCAGTGAACTAAGGGACTCCTCGGGAGAGACCCAGTACTTC. Its protein product is CASSELRDSSGETQYF. The rearrangement uses TRBV6-1 and TRBJ2-5, with D perhaps matching TRBD2 (6 bases). The CDR3 contains 16 residues. V dropped 2 bases and J dropped 4 bases, with 17 bases sitting between them. CDR1 and CDR2 (germline): MNHNS, SASEGT.

The chain has TRBV7-9 and TRBJ2-7; TRBD1 is a possible D gene (7 bases). The germline V gene encodes CDR1 SEHNR and CDR2 FQNEAQ (reference sequence). V was pared by 4 bases and J by 2 bases, with 12 bases between. The CDR3 is 14 residues long. CDR3 protein: CASSSRDSPYEQYF. The CDR3, as DNA: TGTGCCAGCAGCTCGCGGGACAGCCCCTACGAGCAGTACTTC.

This clone was picked up one time. V is TRBV6-5 and J is TRBJ2-1; D may be TRBD2 (5 bases). Germline assignment: CDR1 MNHEY and CDR2 SVGAGI. The V end was cut by 2 bases, the J end by 8 bases, with 13 bases between. The CDR3 spans 14 residues. In nucleotides, the CDR3 is TGTGCCAGCAGTTACAGGGAAAGGAGGTATGAGCAGTTCTTC. Its translation: CASSYRERRYEQFF.

This rearrangement joins TRBV7-8 to TRBJ2-5; 7 nucleotides align to TRBD2. V lost 5 bases to trimming and J lost 5 bases; unmatched junction nucleotides: 11. The CDR3 extends over 15 amino acids. Germline values: CDR1 SGHVS, CDR2 FQNEAQ. CDR3 in DNA: TGTGCCAGCAGCCCGCAGGGACTACCTCTTGAGACCCAGTACTTC. Amino acids: CASSPQGLPLETQYF.

The chain recombines TRBV6-5 with TRBJ2-7; TRBD1 is a possible D gene (6 bases). The germline V gene encodes CDR1 MNHEY and CDR2 SVGAGI. The ends were cut back, 5 bases at V and 10 bases at J, with 18 bases in the middle. The CDR3 is 13 residues long. CDR3 in DNA: TGTGCCAGCAGTGAAGCCCTGACAGGCCAACAGTACTTC. It specifies CASSEALTGQQYF.

The chain carries TRBV19 and TRBJ2-3; possible D gene TRBD2, 5 bases. The germline V gene encodes CDR1 LNHDA and CDR2 SQIVND (reference sequence). This CDR3 is 14 amino acids long. V lost 3 bases, J lost 4 bases, and 11 bases lay in between. The CDR3 here is CASSIGVAADTQYF. The DNA for the CDR3 is TGTGCCAGTAGTATCGGGGTAGCTGCAGATACGCAGTATTTT.

The CDR3 spells CASNRQMNTEAFF. The DNA for the CDR3 is TGTGCCAGCAACAGACAGATGAACACTGAAGCTTTCTTT. V is TRBV28 and J is TRBJ1-1; TRBD1 might be the D (5 bases). V was trimmed by 7 bases and J by 0 bases, leaving 9 bases between them. The length of the CDR3 is 13 residues. The germline CDR1 and CDR2 sequences are MDHEN and SYDVKM. The variable domain in full, completed from reference TRBV28 and TRBJ1-1, reads DVKVTQSSRYLVKRTGEKVFLECVQDMDHENMFWYRQDPGLGLRLIYFSYDVKMKEKGDIPEGYSVSREKKERFSLILESASTNQTSMYLCASNRQMNTEAFFGQGTRLTVV.

This chain uses TRBV6-5 with TRBJ1-2; D is ambiguous. V gave up 2 bases and J gave up 8 bases, with 12 bases separating them. Germline loops: CDR1 MNHEY, CDR2 SVGAGI. The CDR3 covers 13 residues. The CDR3 bases are TGTGCCAGCAGTTACCCTCTAGGAGGAGGCTACACCTTC. As protein: CASSYPLGGGYTF.

The gene calls are TRBV5-4 and TRBJ2-7; possible D gene TRBD1, 6 bases. Trimming shortened V by 3 bases and J by 3 bases, and 10 bases separated the two germline ends. CDR1 is SGHNT and CDR2 is YYREEE in the germline V gene (reference sequence). The CDR3 runs to 13 residues. The CDR3 reads CASSSTGYYEQYF. The DNA of the CDR3 is TGTGCCAGCAGCTCTACAGGGTACTACGAGCAGTACTTC.

In its sample, this clone was seen a few times. The chain combines TRBV19 with TRBJ1-5; the D is unclear. The CDR3 is 15 residues long. The V gene lost 2 bases and the J gene lost 2 bases, with 10 bases spanning the gap. From germline, CDR1 is LNHDA and CDR2 SQIVND (reference sequence). The CDR3 DNA follows: TGTGCCAGTAGTATACCCCGGTTTGGCAATCAGCCCCAGCATTTT. It yields the protein CASSIPRFGNQPQHF.

This clone was detected only a few times. The chain couples TRBV5-4 to TRBJ1-1; tentatively, D is TRBD1 (5 bases). V lost 6 bases and J lost 8, with 17 bases in between. CDR1 SGHNT and CDR2 YYREEE come from the germline V gene (reference sequence). CDR3 length: 13 amino acids. The chain's CDR3 is CASNVDGGGEAFF. DNA for the CDR3: TGTGCCAGCAACGTGGATGGCGGGGGAGAAGCTTTCTTT.

This chain connects TRBV25-1 to TRBJ1-2; D perhaps matches TRBD1 (6 bases). Germline V CDR1 and CDR2: MGHDK, SYGVNS. CDR3 length: 15 residues. Trimming pared 2 bases from V and 7 bases from J, leaving 17 bases between. The CDR3 loop reads CASSEEVAGARGYTF. CDR3 DNA sequence: TGTGCCAGCAGTGAAGAGGTCGCGGGGGCTCGTGGCTACACCTTC.